One and the same sample provided the 6 T cell receptor beta chains below, sequenced in a study of tumor-infiltrating lymphocytes in primary liver carcinoma. Synthesis of TCR beta cDNA was carried out from about 0.55 ug total RNA with a constant-region primer. Modified slightly, ARM-PCR produced TCR beta libraries over three nested multiplex PCR rounds. A C-beta reverse primer and TRBV1-TRBV30 forward primers served in each of the first two PCR rounds, at about 10 cycles apiece. A single record per CDR3 protein comes from TCRdb applying MiXCR to the multiplex PCR reads. The table shows more than 150,000 distinct CDR3 sequences, with roughly 60% occurring only once. The study extracted blood RNA from unsorted whole blood and also extracted germline DNA. Sequencing was carried out using peripheral blood. These receptors all stem from a man aged 35 to 55 with primary liver carcinoma and hepatitis B virus infection.

This chain joins TRBV5-4 and TRBJ2-2, with D perhaps matching TRBD2 (6 bases). Germline-derived CDR1 and CDR2 are SGHNT and YYREEE (reference sequence). Trimming took off 3 bases at V and 7 bases at J, with 16 bases between the two ends. The length of the CDR3 is 15 residues. The CDR3: CASSSGLNGGGELFF. As DNA, the CDR3 is TGTGCCAGCAGCTCCGGACTAAACGGGGGCGGGGAGCTGTTTTTT. Variable domain in full (rest from reference TRBV5-4 and TRBJ2-2): ETGVTQSPTHLIKTRGQQVTLRCSSQSGHNTVSWYQQALGQGPQFIFQYYREEENGRGNFPPRFSGLQFPNYSSELNVNALELDDSALYLCASSSGLNGGGELFFGEGSRLTVL.

The chain combines TRBV7-2 with TRBJ2-6; a possible D gene is TRBD1 (5 bases). V gave up 4 bases and J gave up 1 base, with 8 bases separating them. Germline values: CDR1 SGHTA, CDR2 FQGNSA. The length of the CDR3 is 15 residues. The chain's CDR3 is CASSYPGSGANVLTF. The CDR3 region has the DNA TGTGCCAGCAGCTACCCAGGGTCTGGGGCCAACGTCCTGACTTTC.

The CDR3 region is CASSHEAGQQNTEAFF. The CDR3 DNA is TGTGCCAGCAGCCACGAAGCGGGACAGCAGAACACTGAAGCTTTCTTT. This rearrangement joins TRBV4-2 to TRBJ1-1, with 7 bases aligning to TRBD1. This CDR3 is built from 16 residues. V shed 3 bases and J 1 base; nucleotides not matched to a gene: 8. Germline values: CDR1 LGHNA, CDR2 YNFKEQ.

This clonotype was seen more than once but under ten times. The chain employs TRBV6-5 and TRBJ2-1, with D possibly matching TRBD1 (5 bases). The length of the CDR3 is 13 residues. From germline, CDR1 is MNHEY and CDR2 SVGAGI. V dropped 2 bases and J dropped 13 bases, with 15 bases sitting between them. CDR3 DNA sequence: TGTGCCAGCAGTTACATACCCGGACAAGAACAGTTCTTC. Translation gives CASSYIPGQEQFF.

The chain combines TRBV30 with TRBJ1-3; D uncertain. In germline, CDR1 is GTSNPN, CDR2 SVGIG (reference sequence). Between the trimmed V and J ends, which lost 5 bases and 2 bases, there was a span of 10 bases. The CDR3 extends over 13 amino acids. The CDR3 protein is CAWSRGAGNTIYF. The CDR3 DNA is TGTGCCTGGTCCCGGGGAGCTGGAAACACCATATATTTT. The whole variable domain, remainder taken from reference TRBV30 and TRBJ1-3, is SQTIHQWPATLVQPVGSPLSLECTVEGTSNPNLYWYRQAAGRGLQLLFYSVGIGQISSEVPQNLSASRPQDRQFILSSKKLLLSDSGFYLCAWSRGAGNTIYFGEGSWLTVV.

The gene calls are TRBV7-8 and TRBJ1-1; 9 positions agree with TRBD1. J was trimmed by 5 bases and V by 4 bases; bases with no gene match: 2. The CDR3 has 13 residues. Germline V gene data show CDR1 as SGHVS and CDR2 as FQNEAQ. The CDR3 DNA reads as TGTGCCAGCAGCTCGGACAGGGGAACTGAAGCTTTCTTT. Translated, it gives CASSSDRGTEAFF.